This T cell receptor beta chain was sequenced during a study of beta chain features in type 1 diabetes (dated by TCRdb to 2016 to 2019). A note on the overall study: Mean age, gender distribution, total cell number and subset yield did not differ between patients and healthy donors. A total of around 110,000,000 sorted cells were examined across all samples, and RNA yield correlated strongly with the number of cells per subset. In the study, TCRB repertoires of sorted circulating CD4+ T cell subsets from recently diagnosed type 1 diabetes patients were compared with those of matched healthy donors. Whereas all 30 or so donors provided naive and central memory subsets, regulatory and stem cell-like memory subsets were isolated from just 8 patients and about eight healthy donors. General conclusions and limits of the study: PCR may preferentially amplify shorter templates, but because patient and control samples were amplified and corrected together, any resulting skew would affect both groups equally. The naive, central memory and regulatory TCRB repertoires appeared to resemble one another more closely among patients than among healthy donors. Because cDNA rather than genomic DNA was sequenced, highly expressing activated cells could have been over-represented, although no difference in activation and CD3 levels was found between groups. Because small numbers of individuals were included in the HLA sub-analyses, any influence of HLA type on TCRB rearrangement was left unresolved. Patients with type 1 diabetes made fewer insertions and deleted more nucleotides at VDJ recombination sites, implying thymic rearrangement abnormalities. Type 1 diabetes patients showed a moderate but significant shortening of TCRB CDR3 length in all four CD4+ subsets.

The germline V gene supplies CDR1 MDHEN and CDR2 SYDVKM. There are 15 amino acids in the CDR3, from cysteine to phenylalanine inclusive. The read is trimmed to its CDR3 DNA, 45 bases read in frame from base 1. V and J are trimmed by 7 bases and 5 bases, and the gene matches miss 7 bases of the junction. All of the isolated RNA was reverse transcribed with the High Capacity cDNA Reverse Transcription Kit, so expressed TCRB transcripts were sequenced. Naive, central memory and regulatory T cell samples underwent deep immunoSEQ sequencing, averaging about 3.57 million total reads per sample. After sorted cells were lysed in RLT buffer, RNA was extracted with DNase-treated RNeasy Micro or Mini kits, with the choice depending on cell number. To prevent cross-contamination, every cell subset was processed on its own, while patient and healthy donor samples were processed together. TCRB sequences were amplified from cDNA with the immunoSEQ multiplex PCR, producing 87-bp fragments spanning the CDR3 region. Sequencing of the amplicons was performed on the Illumina HiSeq platform. Turning to the authors' computational methods: Synthetic template baselines were used to correct PCR bias computationally, reads within Hamming distance 2 were collapsed, and singletons that could not be merged were discarded. Reads were aligned against IMGT to assign V, D and J genes, CDR3 length and insertions or deletions at six rearrangement sites. Within each subset, clonotype counts were normalized to the number of sorted cells before true diversity and Gini coefficients were calculated with the tcR R package. Repertoire sharing was quantified using the overlap coefficient calculated on TCRB nucleotide sequences. As a proxy for the pre-selection repertoire, out-of-frame TCRB sequences from naive cells were analyzed. In TCRdb, the immuneACCESS table is reduced to in-frame sequences with V and J assigned. These tables do not hold every clone; where another copy was compared, an unresolved V gene accounts for under half, and the others remain unexplained. The D gene and trimming were derived from the DNA, and the V and J assignments and clone size from that table. The sample has 200,000 to 300,000 clones on record, around 21% of them singletons. The ten biggest clones cover 0.028% of the sample.

Each donor gave one peripheral blood draw, roughly 110 mL on average, collected into heparinised tubes. Using a panel that included CD45RO, CCR7, CD25, CD127, CD95 and CD27, naive, central memory, regulatory and stem cell-like memory CD4+ T cells were sorted on a BD FACSAria II. All sorted populations exceeded 95% purity. PBMCs were separated immediately by Lymphoprep density gradient centrifugation and were stained directly, without being cultured. Samples were stained and sorted in pairs, with one healthy donor and one patient per experiment, so that batch effects were minimized. This clone was counted between two and nine times. Its target antigen remains unknown. Per-base qualities were not stored, and no clone one base away is much larger.

The V gene is TRBV28 and the J gene is TRBJ2-4, and 11 junction bases match TRBD2. Input material: naive CD4+ T cells from blood. The cell subset or site label here, explained by the study, means: true naive CD4+ T cells. This clonotype originated in a woman between 35 and 50 years old with type 1 diabetes. The CDR3 region: CASTLSGGAENIQYF. The DNA reads as follows: TGTGCCAGCACCCTTAGCGGGGGGGCCGAAAACATTCAGTACTTC.